Listed below are T cell receptor beta chains from one sample, sequenced in a study of control samples from healthy donors and cancer patients. Libraries were prepared by immunoSEQ multiplex PCR; TCRdb keeps only in-frame clonotypes and omits some of them. The repertoire holds some 9,500 clones, with 75% to 95% as singletons. The sequenced sample was PBMCs. All receptors derive from a man in his 60s with colorectal cancer. Both conserved end residues are trimmed from each CDR3.

TRBJ1-1	TRBV29-1	SVCDSYLEAF
TRBJ2-7	TRBV27	ASSLQGTGIYEQY
TRBJ1-2	TRBV5-1	ASSLGQVGGYT
TRBJ2-5	TRBV2	ASSALQETQY
TRBJ2-7	TRBV12-3/TRBV12-4	ASSFGRVYEQY
TRBJ2-1	TRBV4-3	ASSQDEGQRGRDEQF
TRBJ2-5	TRBV5-4	ASSPGQPPQETQY
TRBJ2-7	TRBV28	ASSLWASSYEQY
TRBJ1-5	TRBV28	ASSLLAPRTVINQPQH
TRBJ2-7	TRBV28	ASSFAGVDNEQY
TRBJ2-7	TRBV15	ATSRRRAYEQY
TRBJ1-1	TRBV5-4	ASSLGGGPEAF
TRBJ2-3	TRBV7-3	ASSPTPSQNTQY
TRBJ2-7	TRBV27	ASSRTLSYEQY
TRBJ1-2	TRBV28	ASRLGGIGGYT
TRBJ2-1	TRBV30	AWSYVFSVAQF
TRBJ2-5	TRBV7-2	ASSPRTSSGETQY
TRBJ1-1	TRBV5-1	ASSGQGGDTEAF
TRBJ2-7	TRBV6-6	ASIETPAGSYEQY
TRBJ2-3	TRBV29-1	GTNTDTQY
TRBJ1-1	TRBV7-9	ASSWALDGTEAF
TRBJ2-2	TRBV28	ASSQGSDTGELF
TRBJ2-1	TRBV5-1	ASSLAGNNEQF
TRBJ1-2	TRBV18	ASSLGPGQGYGYT
TRBJ2-7	TRBV4-1	ASSHPTRAYEQY
TRBJ2-7	TRBV9	ASSIDQGAYEQY
TRBJ2-7	TRBV6-2/TRBV6-3	ASSHPDRIWEQY
TRBJ2-1	TRBV4-2	ASSLGQGVHEQF
TRBJ2-2	TRBV12-3/TRBV12-4	AGNRVLTGELF
TRBJ2-3	TRBV6-6	ASRRERLTDTQY
TRBJ2-5	TRBV7-2	ASSFSPRETQY
TRBJ2-3	TRBV7-8	ASSPETHTQY
TRBJ1-1	TRBV18	ASSPAMDRADAF
TRBJ2-7	TRBV7-2	ASSLQTGTGSREQY
TRBJ1-3	TRBV6-5	ASSYSAGGGNTIY
TRBJ2-5	TRBV12-3/TRBV12-4	ASSFDWGETQY
TRBJ2-3	TRBV19	ASKRDLTDTQY
TRBJ1-1	TRBV27	ASSLRSASEAF
TRBJ1-1	TRBV7-8	ASSLEPRREEAF
TRBJ2-2	TRBV6-2/TRBV6-3	ASSLWGQGVGELF
TRBJ1-2	TRBV3-1/TRBV3-2	ASSQERYGYT
TRBJ1-2	TRBV15	ATSRELTGVLGYT
TRBJ2-7	TRBV7-9	ASSLYLSGQGSEQY
TRBJ2-7	TRBV7-2	ASSFRGTWGEQY
TRBJ1-6	TRBV25-1	ASSEYGDRAAPLH
TRBJ2-7	TRBV28	ASSLGYEQY
TRBJ2-3	TRBV6-5	ASSPLAGEDTQY
TRBJ1-4	TRBV11-2	ASSFLGGLGEKLF
TRBJ2-7	TRBV12-3/TRBV12-4	ASSLWGTHEQY
TRBJ2-2	TRBV9	ASSIRTGPGELF